These 7 T cell receptor beta chains share one sample of origin, sequenced in a study of PD-1 blockade in classical Hodgkin lymphoma. Each patient relapsed following autologous stem cell transplantation, and prior brentuximab vedotin exposure differed. Repertoires were generated with immunoSEQ multiplex PCR, while TCRdb's copy carries only in-frame clones and drops some. Of fewer than 80,000 clones in the sample, roughly two thirds were seen once. The material was peripheral blood mononuclear cells (PBMCs), obtained before the second cycle of nivolumab. Receptors originate from a human donor with classical Hodgkin lymphoma.

This clone has only one observation. The chain recombines TRBV9 with TRBJ2-1, with TRBD1 matching over 10 bases. Trimming at V came to 9 bases and at J to 0 bases, leaving 15 bases not matched to a gene. Germline-derived CDR1 and CDR2 are SGDLS and YYNGEE. This CDR3 spans 18 amino acids. The CDR3 protein is CATSRGQGTPFSYNEQFF. In nucleotides, the CDR3 is TGTGCCACCTCGAGGGGACAGGGGACCCCCTTCTCCTACAATGAGCAGTTCTTC.

This clone has just a few counts. This chain connects TRBV7-9 to TRBJ2-3, with D uncertain. CDR1 and CDR2 from the germline V gene are SEHNR and FQNEAQ (reference sequence). CDR3 length equals 12 residues. V was cut by 4 bases and J by 6 bases, with 8 bases left in between. CDR3 DNA sequence: TGTGCCAGCAGCTACGTCGGGGATACGCAGTATTTT. It codes for CASSYVGDTQYF.

The chain is built from TRBV19 and TRBJ1-2; 8 nucleotides agree with TRBD1. Germline lookup yields CDR1 LNHDA and CDR2 SQIVND (reference sequence). The CDR3 is made up of 13 amino acids. Trimming at V came to 7 bases and at J to 8 bases, leaving 9 bases not matched to a gene. The CDR3, as DNA: TGTGCCAGTAAAGGACAGGGTGAAGGAGGCTACACCTTC. Protein sequence: CASKGQGEGGYTF. Using reference TRBV19 and TRBJ1-2 for the parts outside the CDR3, the full variable domain is DGGITQSPKYLFRKEGQNVTLSCEQNLNHDAMYWYRQDPGQGLRLIYYSQIVNDFQKGDIAEGYSVSREKKESFPLTVTSAQKNPTAFYLCASKGQGEGGYTFGSGTRLTVV.

This clone was recorded a few times. The V call is TRBV6-5, the J call TRBJ1-2, with D hard to call. Trimming shortened V by 2 bases and J by 8 bases, and 9 bases separated the two germline ends. Germline V gives CDR1 MNHEY, CDR2 SVGAGI. The CDR3 runs 12 residues. For the CDR3, the DNA is TGTGCCAGCAGTTACGTGGGGTCGGGCTACACCTTC. It codes for CASSYVGSGYTF.

The chain combines TRBV28 with TRBJ1-1; D call uncertain. CDR1 and CDR2 from the germline V gene are MDHEN and SYDVKM. The CDR3 has 13 amino acids. Trimming shortened V by 2 bases and J by 0 bases, and 4 bases separated the two germline ends. The CDR3 bases are TGTGCCAGCAGTTTAGGGCTGAACACTGAAGCTTTCTTT. Protein: CASSLGLNTEAFF.

The rearrangement joins TRBV5-5 to TRBJ1-2; D gene uncertain. The germline V gene encodes CDR1 SGHKS and CDR2 YYEKEE (reference sequence). Trimming stripped 3 bases from V and 0 bases from J, with 15 bases between. CDR3 length: 16 amino acids. The CDR3 coding sequence is TGTGCCAGCAGCTCCATAAAACAGACTACTAACTATGGCTACACCTTC. Amino acid sequence: CASSSIKQTTNYGYTF.

The chain couples TRBV2 to TRBJ2-7; tentatively, D is TRBD2 (6 bases). Deletions cut 10 bases from V and 2 bases from J, with 15 bases between. Per the germline V gene, CDR1 is SNHLY and CDR2 is FYNNEI. The CDR3 totals 13 residues. The CDR3 loop is CATSREVAYEQYF. CDR3 in DNA: TGTGCCACCAGCAGGGAGGTGGCCTACGAGCAGTACTTC.